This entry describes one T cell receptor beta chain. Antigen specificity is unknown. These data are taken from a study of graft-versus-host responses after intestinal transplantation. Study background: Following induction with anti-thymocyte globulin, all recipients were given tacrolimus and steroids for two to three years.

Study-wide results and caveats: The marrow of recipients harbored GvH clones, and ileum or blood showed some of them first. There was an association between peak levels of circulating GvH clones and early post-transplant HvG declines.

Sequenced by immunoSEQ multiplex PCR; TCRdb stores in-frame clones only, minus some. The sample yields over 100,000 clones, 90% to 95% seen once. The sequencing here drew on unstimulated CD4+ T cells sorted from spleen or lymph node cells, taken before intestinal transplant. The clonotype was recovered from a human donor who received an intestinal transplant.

For the CDR3, the DNA is TGTGCCAGCTCACCGAACAGGGGGAAAGGGACTGAAGCTTTCTTT. This translates into CASSPNRGKGTEAFF. The chain employs TRBV18 and TRBJ1-1, with 8 bases matching TRBD1. Germline trimming cut 3 bases from V and 5 bases from J; bases unmatched to any gene: 8. The germline V gene encodes CDR1 KGHSH and CDR2 LQKENI. The CDR3 has 15 residues.